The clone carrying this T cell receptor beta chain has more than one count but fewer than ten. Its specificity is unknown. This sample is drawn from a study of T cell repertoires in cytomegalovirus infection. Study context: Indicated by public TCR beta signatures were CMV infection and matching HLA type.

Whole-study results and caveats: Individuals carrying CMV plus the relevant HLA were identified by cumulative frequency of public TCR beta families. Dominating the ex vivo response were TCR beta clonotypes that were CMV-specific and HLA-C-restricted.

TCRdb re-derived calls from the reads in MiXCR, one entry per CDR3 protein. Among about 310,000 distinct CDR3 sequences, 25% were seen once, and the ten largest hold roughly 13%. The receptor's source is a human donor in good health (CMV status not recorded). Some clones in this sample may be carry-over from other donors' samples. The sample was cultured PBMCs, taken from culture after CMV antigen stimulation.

The CDR3 coding sequence is TGTGCCAGCAGCCCGAGGCCCAGCGGGATCCTTTACAATGAGCAGTTCTTC. Translating it yields CASSPRPSGILYNEQFF. This chain connects TRBV7-8 to TRBJ2-1; 7 positions agree with TRBD2. Trimming removed 5 bases from V and 4 bases from J; junction bases left unmatched: 14. Germline-derived CDR1 and CDR2 are SGHVS and FQNEAQ. This CDR3 contains 17 residues.